The 19 T cell receptor beta chains given below trace back to one sample, sequenced in a study of blood T cell repertoires in COVID-19 (dated by TCRdb to the early 2020s). The library was made by the immunoSEQ multiplex PCR assay. The table was pulled from immuneACCESS by TCRdb, which kept in-frame rearrangements only. Such tables lose some clones; where checked, under half of the loss comes from unresolved V genes, and the rest has no known cause. This sample gives around 60,000 clones in total; roughly 84% of them show up just once. The ten largest account for roughly 15% of the sample. Sequenced material: peripheral blood. The receptors were sampled from a man aged 55 to 70 with COVID-19, enrolled during active disease.

The chain recombines TRBV5-1 with TRBJ2-7, with D tentatively TRBD1 (5 bases). V was shortened by 1 base and J by 5 bases, with 16 bases between the two germline ends. The germline V gene encodes CDR1 SGHRS and CDR2 YFSETQ. This CDR3 region has 15 residues. In nucleotides, the CDR3 is TGCGCCAGCAGCTTGCGCAGGGCGCAAGGCGACGAGCAGTACTTC. Its translation: CASSLRRAQGDEQYF.

The chain uses TRBV14 and TRBJ1-4; D gene unclear. The CDR3 is made up of 15 amino acids. Germline CDR1 SGHDN, CDR2 FVKESK. Trimming took 1 base from V and 4 from J, leaving 10 bases between them. CDR3 sequence: CASSQGSSDNEKLFF. The DNA of the CDR3 is TGTGCCAGCAGCCAAGGATCCAGTGATAATGAAAAACTGTTTTTT.

The genes are TRBV20-1 and TRBJ1-2; no reliable D call. The germline V gene has CDR1 DFQATT and CDR2 SNEGSKA (reference sequence). Trimming stripped 3 bases from V and 5 bases from J, with 7 bases between. This CDR3 comprises 11 residues. The CDR3 sequence is CSASPGYGYTF. The CDR3 bases are TGCAGTGCTAGCCCGGGGTATGGCTACACCTTC.

The gene calls are TRBV11-2 and TRBJ2-1; TRBD1 matches 7 bases. CDR1 is SGHAT and CDR2 is FQNNGV in the germline V gene. CDR3 length: 15 residues. The junction had 11 bases not matched to a gene; V was cut back by 5 bases and J by 7 bases. DNA for the CDR3: TGTGCCAGCAGCATGAGGGGGCAGGCTGGGAATGAGCAGTTCTTC. Its protein is CASSMRGQAGNEQFF. The variable domain in full, completed from reference TRBV11-2 and TRBJ2-1, reads EAGVAQSPRYKIIEKRQSVAFWCNPISGHATLYWYQQILGQGPKLLIQFQNNGVVDDSQLPKDRFSAERLKGVDSTLKIQPAKLEDSAVYLCASSMRGQAGNEQFFGPGTRLTVL.

With regard to this clone: One end of the junction varies from germline; a read error may be responsible. The rearrangement links TRBV2 to TRBJ2-7; TRBD1 matches at 8 bases. Germline assignment: CDR1 SNHLY and CDR2 FYNNEI. The CDR3 loop spans 14 amino acids. The CDR3 protein is CASSEGQGTYEQYF. As DNA, the CDR3 is TGTGCCAGCAGCGAAGGACAGGGAACCTACGAGCAGTACTTC.

This chain connects TRBV7-2 to TRBJ1-6; D remains ambiguous. Germline V gene lookup returns CDR1 SGHTA and CDR2 FQGNSA. V was trimmed by 5 bases and J by 9 bases, leaving 11 bases between them. This CDR3 is built from 13 residues. CDR3: CASSTDRLSPLHF. CDR3 DNA: TGTGCCAGCAGCACAGATCGGCTTTCACCCCTCCACTTT.

The chain couples TRBV2 to TRBJ1-6, with D unresolved. This CDR3 is 14 amino acids long. Germline CDR1 is SNHLY and CDR2 is FYNNEI. The V gene lost 8 bases and the J gene lost 6 bases, with 14 bases spanning the gap. CDR3 residues: CASGSDTANSPLHF. The CDR3 DNA is TGTGCCAGCGGGTCAGACACCGCTAATTCACCCCTCCACTTT.

The chain links TRBV19 to TRBJ1-1; D is uncertain. From germline, CDR1 is LNHDA and CDR2 SQIVND (reference sequence). The CDR3 is 14 amino acids. Trimming took 6 bases from V and 4 from J, leaving 15 bases between them. CDR3 region: CASSTHGTGTEAFF. CDR3 DNA sequence: TGTGCCAGTAGCACACACGGTACGGGCACTGAAGCTTTCTTT.

V usage is TRBV12-3 or TRBV12-4 and J usage is TRBJ1-1; a weak D match, TRBD1 (5 bases). Trimming cost V 0 bases and J 7 bases, with 9 bases left between them. The CDR3 covers 13 residues. This CDR3 reads CASSLAGVDEAFF. The CDR3 region has the DNA TGTGCCAGCAGTTTAGCAGGGGTGGATGAAGCTTTCTTT.

This chain uses TRBV6-4 with TRBJ2-4; 9 bases are a match to TRBD2. Germline CDR1 is MRHNA and CDR2 is SNTAGT. The CDR3 totals 20 residues. Trimming removed 1 base from V and 0 bases from J; junction bases left unmatched: 13. CDR3 residues: CASSDYWASGEILAKNIQYF. The DNA for the CDR3 is TGTGCCAGCAGTGACTATTGGGCTAGCGGGGAAATTCTAGCCAAAAACATTCAGTACTTC.

The chain recombines TRBV28 with TRBJ1-4; weak D call: TRBD1 (6 bases). The CDR3 runs to 17 residues. V shed 5 bases and J shed 1 base, with 17 bases lying between them. Looked up from germline, CDR1 is MDHEN and CDR2 is SYDVKM. CDR3 bases: TGTGCCAGCAGTCAGAGGGGGGGCTTGGGAACTAATGAAAAACTGTTTTTT. Protein: CASSQRGGLGTNEKLFF.

V is TRBV20-1 and J is TRBJ1-1; D may be TRBD1 (5 bases). CDR3 length: 14 residues. V was shortened by 3 bases and J by 0 bases, with 11 bases between the two germline ends. Germline loops: CDR1 DFQATT, CDR2 SNEGSKA (reference sequence). In nucleotides, the CDR3 is TGCAGTGCTAGTGGGGGGGGGATGAACACTGAAGCTTTCTTT. This sequence encodes CSASGGGMNTEAFF.

The chain carries TRBV6-4 and TRBJ1-2; TRBD1 matches 9 bases. The CDR3 is 17 residues long. The ends lost 4 bases at V and 7 bases at J; junction bases unmatched: 16. Per the germline V gene, CDR1 is MRHNA and CDR2 is SNTAGT. DNA of the CDR3: TGTGCCAGCAGTGCCCGACAGGGGGGCTCCCTATCGAGTGGCTACACCTTC. It is translated as CASSARQGGSLSSGYTF.

The chain has TRBV7-9 and TRBJ2-7, with 8 positions matching TRBD2. Germline lookup yields CDR1 SEHNR and CDR2 FQNEAQ (reference sequence). The V gene end was trimmed by 3 bases and the J gene end by 4 bases; junction bases not matched to a gene: 8. This CDR3 is 15 amino acids long. The chain's CDR3 is CASSFYGGVVYEQYF. DNA for the CDR3: TGTGCCAGCAGCTTTTACGGGGGGGTTGTGTACGAGCAGTACTTC. The full variable domain, rest sourced from reference TRBV7-9 and TRBJ2-7, is DTGVSQNPRHKITKRGQNVTFRCDPISEHNRLYWYRQTLGQGPEFLTYFQNEAQLEKSRLLSDRFSAERPKGSFSTLEIQRTEQGDSAMYLCASSFYGGVVYEQYFGPGTRLTVT.

J is TRBJ2-1 and V is TRBV7-9; D is perhaps TRBD1 (5 bases). This CDR3 has 16 residues. CDR1 is SEHNR and CDR2 is FQNEAQ in the germline V gene (reference sequence). The ends were cut back, 6 bases at V and 2 bases at J, with 17 bases in the middle. The CDR3 region is CASSYRSLLPYNEQFF. The CDR3 DNA sequence: TGTGCCAGCAGTTACAGGAGCCTACTTCCCTACAATGAGCAGTTCTTC.

The V and J genes are TRBV24-1 and TRBJ1-1, with D perhaps matching TRBD1 (5 bases). The CDR3 totals 14 residues. V shed 5 bases and J shed 2 bases, with 11 bases lying between them. Germline lookup yields CDR1 KGHDR and CDR2 SFDVKD. In DNA, the CDR3 is TGTGCCACCAGTGGTCGACAGCAAAACACTGAAGCTTTCTTT. Translating it yields CATSGRQQNTEAFF.

The rearrangement links TRBV18 to TRBJ1-3, with no clear D. V lost 3 bases to trimming and J lost 2 bases, with 8 bases between them. CDR3 length: 14 amino acids. The germline CDR1 and CDR2 sequences are KGHSH and LQKENI. The CDR3 sequence is CASSPDLTGNTIYF. The CDR3 coding sequence is TGTGCCAGCTCACCGGACTTAACTGGAAACACCATATATTTT.

The V gene is TRBV24-1, the J gene TRBJ2-7, with D maybe TRBD2 (6 bases). This CDR3 contains 10 residues. Germline CDR1 reads KGHDR; CDR2 reads SFDVKD. CDR3 amino acids: CATGVYEQYF. DNA of the CDR3: TGTGCGACGGGGGTCTACGAGCAGTACTTC.

The V call is TRBV7-9, the J call TRBJ2-2; 9 bases line up with TRBD1. The CDR3 is 16 residues long. The germline V gene encodes CDR1 SEHNR and CDR2 FQNEAQ (reference sequence). V lost 5 bases, J lost 6 bases, and 10 bases stayed unmatched. In DNA, the CDR3 is TGTGCCAGCAGCGTTAGAGTCGGGACAGGGTCCGGGGAGCTGTTTTTT. Its protein is CASSVRVGTGSGELFF.